The rows below give T cell receptor beta chains drawn from one sample of a study of shared clonotypes between healthy human individuals. Repertoires were generated with immunoSEQ multiplex PCR, while TCRdb's copy carries only in-frame clones and drops some. The data hold some 1 million clones, with approximately 76% observed a single time. The sequencing input was memory CD4+ T cells sorted from blood. The receptors were sampled from a man aged 18 to 35 in good health. Each CDR3 is given with its conserved first and last residue. A D gene is named only where the DNA matches it firmly. Not all rows give a size; the values are once, few, many and, for expanded clones, a class.

CDR3aa	CDR3nt	v_gene	abundance	j_gene	d_gene
CASSTGRGTNEKLFF	TGTGCCAGCAGCACCGGACGGGGAACTAATGAAAAACTGTTTTTT	TRBV5-4	-	TRBJ1-4	-
CASSSTSGRAWDTQYF	TGTGCCAGCAGTTCTACTAGCGGGAGGGCCTGGGATACGCAGTATTTT	TRBV27	once	TRBJ2-3	TRBD2
CASSASGLNTGELFF	TGCGCCAGCAGCGCCTCGGGACTGAACACCGGGGAGCTGTTTTTT	TRBV5-1	-	TRBJ2-2	-
CASSLVTGQTNSPLHF	TGTGCCAGCAGCTTAGTAACGGGACAAACGAATTCACCCCTCCACTTT	TRBV7-2	-	TRBJ1-6	-
CASSIQEGAHNQPQHF	TGTGCCAGTAGTATTCAGGAGGGGGCCCACAATCAGCCCCAGCATTTT	TRBV19	-	TRBJ1-5	TRBD1
CASSSLRGQGGVYEQYF	TGTGCCAGCAGTTCACTACGGGGACAGGGGGGGGTTTACGAGCAGTACTTC	TRBV28	-	TRBJ2-7	TRBD1
CASRLGLADNTGELFF	TGTGCCAGCAGACTAGGACTAGCGGATAACACCGGGGAGCTGTTTTTT	TRBV6-6	-	TRBJ2-2	TRBD2
CASSFSEFNYGYTF	TGTGCCAGCAGCTTTAGCGAATTTAACTATGGCTACACCTTC	TRBV7-8	-	TRBJ1-2	-
CATSRSYTDTQYF	TGTGCCACCAGCAGATCCTACACAGATACGCAGTATTTT	TRBV15	-	TRBJ2-3	-
CASSLGGGFYNEQFF	TGTGCCAGCAGCTTAGGTGGGGGGTTCTACAATGAGCAGTTCTTC	TRBV7-9	-	TRBJ2-1	-
CASRAYQETQYF	TGTGCCAGCAGAGCGTATCAAGAGACCCAGTACTTC	TRBV6-5	-	TRBJ2-5	-
CAWTHRRNTEAFF	TGTGCCTGGACTCACAGACGGAACACTGAAGCTTTCTTT	TRBV30	few	TRBJ1-1	-
CASSLNGREEETQYF	TGTGCCAGCAGCTTAAATGGTCGGGAGGAGGAGACCCAGTACTTC	TRBV11-3	-	TRBJ2-5	TRBD2
CASSDLLGTGELFF	TGCGCCAGCAGTGATCTCTTGGGGACCGGGGAGCTGTTTTTT	TRBV10-2	-	TRBJ2-2	-
CASSLNGDLPSEKLFF	TGTGCCAGCAGCTTAAACGGGGATTTACCCTCGGAAAAACTGTTTTTT	TRBV7-9	-	TRBJ1-4	-
CASSFRSASGKVNEQFF	TGCGCCAGCAGCTTCAGGTCGGCCAGCGGGAAAGTGAATGAGCAGTTCTTC	TRBV5-1	-	TRBJ2-1	TRBD2
CSVGRGSSYEQYF	TGCAGCGTCGGCAGGGGGAGCTCCTACGAGCAGTACTTC	TRBV29-1	-	TRBJ2-7	TRBD1
CAWSRTGGTGELFF	TGTGCCTGGAGCCGGACAGGGGGGACCGGGGAGCTGTTTTTT	TRBV30	-	TRBJ2-2	TRBD1
CSVAVTGLDGYTF	TGCAGCGTTGCGGTGACAGGGCTTGATGGCTACACCTTC	TRBV29-1	-	TRBJ1-2	TRBD1
CASNYLRTMREMEPQHF	TGTGCCAGCAACTATCTCCGAACAATGCGCGAGATGGAGCCCCAGCATTTT	TRBV28	-	TRBJ1-5	-
CASSERQGLSGYTF	TGTGCCAGCAGTGAGCGACAGGGGCTGTCTGGCTACACCTTC	TRBV6-1	-	TRBJ1-2	TRBD1
CASSESGNNQPQHF	TGTGCCAGCAGTGAAAGTGGGAACAATCAGCCCCAGCATTTT	TRBV6-1	-	TRBJ1-5	-
CASSISGREGARETQYF	TGTGCCAGTAGTATCTCGGGGCGGGAGGGGGCTCGTGAGACCCAGTACTTC	TRBV19	-	TRBJ2-5	TRBD2
CASSQARTNTEAFF	TGTGCCAGCAGCCAAGCTAGGACCAACACTGAAGCTTTCTTT	TRBV11-2	-	TRBJ1-1	-
CASNQGRQPQHF	TGTGCCAGCAATCAGGGTCGGCAGCCCCAGCATTTT	TRBV28	few	TRBJ1-5	-
CATSRDLFTRGPTYEQYF	TGTGCCACCAGCAGAGATTTGTTTACCCGTGGACCAACCTACGAGCAGTACTTC	TRBV15	-	TRBJ2-7	-
CASSKFPRETVGNQPQHF	TGTGCCAGCAGCAAATTCCCCCGGGAGACGGTGGGCAATCAGCCCCAGCATTTT	TRBV21-1	few	TRBJ1-5	-
CASSVCGVGGYEQYF	TGTGCCAGCAGCGTATGCGGGGTCGGCGGGTACGAGCAGTACTTC	TRBV9	-	TRBJ2-7	-
CASSGAAYNEQFF	TGTGCCAGCTCAGGGGCGGCCTACAATGAGCAGTTCTTC	TRBV6-5	once	TRBJ2-1	-